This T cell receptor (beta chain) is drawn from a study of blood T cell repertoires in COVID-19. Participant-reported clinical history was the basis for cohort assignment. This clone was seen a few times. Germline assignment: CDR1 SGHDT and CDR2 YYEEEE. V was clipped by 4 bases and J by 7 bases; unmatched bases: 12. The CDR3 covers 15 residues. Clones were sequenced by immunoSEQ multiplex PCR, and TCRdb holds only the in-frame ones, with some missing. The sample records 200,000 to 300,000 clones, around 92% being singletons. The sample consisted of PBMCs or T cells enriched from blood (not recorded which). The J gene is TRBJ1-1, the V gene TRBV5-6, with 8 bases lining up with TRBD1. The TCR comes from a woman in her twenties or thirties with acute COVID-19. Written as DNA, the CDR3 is TGTGCCAGCAGCCCCGGGACAGGTGGAGGAATTGAAGCTTTCTTT. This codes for CASSPGTGGGIEAFF.